These 30 T cell receptor beta chains originate from one sample sequenced in a study of T cells after yellow fever vaccination. TCRdb redid the calling of the 5' RACE reads with MiXCR, one entry per CDR3 protein. This table holds 300,000 or so distinct CDR3 sequences, 10% to 15% found once. The sequencing here drew on CD4+ T cells sorted from PBMCs, taken 45 days after the yellow fever booster vaccination. These receptors were obtained from a man aged 30 to 39 who received the YFV17D yellow fever vaccine.

The chain uses TRBV7-2 and TRBJ2-5; 11 positions agree with TRBD1. The CDR3 is 17 residues long. Germline assignment: CDR1 SGHTA and CDR2 FQGNSA. V shed 5 bases and J 2 bases; nucleotides not matched to a gene: 10. Here the CDR3 reads CASSLRTGGIPQETQYF. CDR3 nucleotide sequence: TGTGCCAGCAGCCTCCGGACAGGGGGCATACCACAAGAGACCCAGTACTTC.

A few counts support this clonotype. V usage is TRBV20-1 and J usage is TRBJ2-5; TRBD1 agrees at 8 bases. V trimming: 2 bases; J trimming: 4 bases; junction bases outside the gene matches: 12. CDR1 is DFQATT and CDR2 is SNEGSKA in the germline V gene (reference sequence). This CDR3 has 16 amino acids. The CDR3 DNA sequence: TGCAGTGCTAGAAAGCTGGGACAGGTCCATCTAGAGACCCAGTACTTC. Encoded protein: CSARKLGQVHLETQYF.

This chain uses TRBV5-1 with TRBJ2-7; 10 bases match TRBD2. The ends lost 7 bases at V and 5 bases at J; junction bases unmatched: 3. Looked up from germline, CDR1 is SGHRS and CDR2 is YFSETQ. This CDR3 region has 12 residues. This CDR3 reads CASSGLADEQYF. The CDR3 DNA sequence: TGCGCCAGCTCCGGACTAGCGGACGAGCAGTACTTC. Filled out from reference TRBV5-1 and TRBJ2-7, the complete variable domain reads KAGVTQTPRYLIKTRGQQVTLSCSPISGHRSVSWYQQTPGQGLQFLFEYFSETQRNKGNFPGRFSGRQFSNSRSEMNVSTLELGDSALYLCASSGLADEQYFGPGTRLTVT.

In this sample, this clonotype turned up a few times. The rearrangement links TRBV12-5 to TRBJ2-1; possible D gene TRBD2, 5 bases. CDR1 and CDR2 from the germline V gene are LGHNT and FRNRAP. The CDR3 contains 17 residues. Trimming took 0 bases from V and 8 from J, leaving 20 bases between them. The CDR3 spells CASGLVHYGWEMDEQFF. The DNA of the CDR3 is TGTGCTAGTGGTTTGGTACATTATGGCTGGGAGATGGATGAGCAGTTCTTC.

The chain recombines TRBV12-1 with TRBJ2-2; the DNA was not used to check the table's D call, TRBD2. TRBV12-1 is assigned pseudogene status. The CDR3 is 17 residues long. The CDR3 loop is CASSLKLSGGNTGELFF. The CDR3 DNA sequence: TGTGCCAGCAGCTTAAAACTAAGCGGGGGGAACACCGGGGAGCTGTTTTTT.

The V and J genes are TRBV5-6 and TRBJ1-1; D is undetermined. Germline V gives CDR1 SGHDT, CDR2 YYEEEE. The CDR3 extends over 13 amino acids. The V gene lost 0 bases and the J gene lost 7 bases, with 10 bases spanning the gap. As DNA, the CDR3 is TGTGCCAGCAGCTTGGGCAGGTTGGGTGAAGCTTTCTTT. This translates into CASSLGRLGEAFF. The full variable domain, its missing parts supplied by reference TRBV5-6 and TRBJ1-1, is DAGVTQSPTHLIKTRGQQVTLRCSPKSGHDTVSWYQQALGQGPQFIFQYYEEEERQRGNFPDRFSGHQFPNYSSELNVNALLLGDSALYLCASSLGRLGEAFFGQGTRLTVV.

The chain uses TRBV20-1 and TRBJ2-3; TRBD2 aligns across 12 bases. CDR1 is DFQATT, CDR2 SNEGSKA, per germline (reference sequence). V was pared by 5 bases and J by 5 bases, with 14 bases of the junction left unmatched. The CDR3 runs 17 residues. CDR3 nucleotide sequence: TGCAGTGCTCCGCCCCGGACTAGCGGGAAAGGTATAGATACGCAGTATTTT. Amino acids: CSAPPRTSGKGIDTQYF.

This clonotype was observed many times. This chain links TRBV4-3 with TRBJ2-7; maybe TRBD1 (5 bases). Germline CDR1 is LGHNA and CDR2 is YSLEER. V was trimmed by 0 bases and J by 2 bases, leaving 8 bases between them. The CDR3 length is 14 residues. DNA of the CDR3: TGCGCCAGCAGCCAAGATGCAGGGCCCTACGAGCAGTACTTC. It encodes CASSQDAGPYEQYF.

This clonotype was detected ten times or more. The genes are TRBV7-2 and TRBJ2-3; no clear D. Germline CDR1 is SGHTA and CDR2 is FQGNSA. The CDR3 contains 15 residues. Trimming cost V 6 bases and J 2 bases, with 15 bases left between them. CDR3 coding DNA: TGTGCCAGCAGTCTTATGGGTGGGCCCACAGATACGCAGTATTTT. Its protein is CASSLMGGPTDTQYF.

The rearrangement links TRBV18 to TRBJ2-1; TRBD2 matches 9 bases. The germline V gene encodes CDR1 KGHSH and CDR2 LQKENI. This CDR3 comprises 17 residues. Unmatched junction bases numbered 10, after V lost 2 bases and J lost 5 bases. The CDR3 nucleotides read TGTGCCAGCTCACCAAGGGCCGCGGGAGGGCCCGACAATGAGCAGTTCTTC. Encoded protein: CASSPRAAGGPDNEQFF.

The rearrangement links TRBV20-1 to TRBJ2-7; D possibly uses TRBD1 or TRBD2 (5 bases each). Germline V gives CDR1 DFQATT, CDR2 SNEGSKA (reference sequence). The CDR3 is 14 residues long. V was shortened by 6 bases and J by 2 bases, with 17 bases between the two germline ends. The CDR3 protein is CSATTGTGPYEQYF. CDR3 bases: TGCAGTGCAACTACCGGGACGGGCCCCTACGAGCAGTACTTC.

This chain uses TRBV12-3 or TRBV12-4 with TRBJ2-1; 7 positions agree with TRBD2. The CDR3 covers 14 residues. J was trimmed by 9 bases and V by 2 bases; bases with no gene match: 7. CDR3 sequence (DNA): TGTGCCAGCAGTTTAAAGGGCAGGGAGGGTGAGCAGTTCTTC. Its protein is CASSLKGREGEQFF.

Many counts were recorded for this clonotype. The chain recombines TRBV20-1 with TRBJ2-1; 7 nucleotides line up with TRBD1. Germline V gives CDR1 DFQATT, CDR2 SNEGSKA (reference sequence). CDR3 size: 15 residues. With 3 bases clipped from V and 8 bases from J, the junction kept 13 bases outside the gene matches. For the CDR3, the DNA is TGCAGTGCTAGCTTTCCGGGACAGAGTATGCATGAGCAGTTCTTC. This encodes CSASFPGQSMHEQFF.

In its sample, this clonotype was seen a few times. The chain combines TRBV11-2 with TRBJ2-5, with D tentatively TRBD1 (6 bases). V gave up 5 bases and J gave up 2 bases, with 21 bases separating them. This CDR3 has 17 residues. Germline CDR1 SGHAT, CDR2 FQNNGV. CDR3 nucleotide sequence: TGTGCCAGCAGCGTCGACACCCTGACAGGCTATCAAGAGACCCAGTACTTC. Translating it yields CASSVDTLTGYQETQYF.

The V gene is TRBV7-2, the J gene TRBJ2-4, with D maybe TRBD2 (7 bases). Trimming shortened V by 5 bases and J by 0 bases, and 14 bases separated the two germline ends. CDR3 length equals 16 residues. Germline CDR1 and CDR2: SGHTA and FQGNSA. The CDR3 coding sequence is TGTGCCAGCAGCCCCTGGGGGGGCTTAGCCAAAAACATTCAGTACTTC. Amino acids: CASSPWGGLAKNIQYF.

This clonotype has just a few counts. The chain joins TRBV12-3 or TRBV12-4 to TRBJ2-1; 12 positions match TRBD2. The CDR3 extends over 15 amino acids. The V gene end was trimmed by 5 bases and the J gene end by 7 bases; junction bases not matched to a gene: 6. The CDR3: CASSQTSGRRNEQFF. CDR3 sequence (DNA): TGTGCCAGCAGTCAAACTAGCGGGAGGAGGAATGAGCAGTTCTTC.

This clonotype came up a few times. The chain uses TRBV20-1 and TRBJ1-5, with 9 positions matching TRBD1. V lost 1 base to trimming and J lost 8 bases; unmatched junction nucleotides: 9. The germline gives CDR1 DFQATT, CDR2 SNEGSKA (reference sequence). The CDR3 has 15 amino acids. The CDR3 nucleotides read TGCAGTGCTAGAGCTGGGGGACAGGGAGGGGAGCCCCAGCATTTT. This gives the protein CSARAGGQGGEPQHF.

The sample holds a few counts of this clonotype. The rearrangement links TRBV12-3 or TRBV12-4 to TRBJ2-1; 9 bases line up with TRBD2. The CDR3 runs 14 residues. The J segment lost 4 bases and the V segment lost 3 bases, leaving 1 base of the junction unmatched. This CDR3 reads CASSLGLAYNEQFF. The CDR3 coding sequence is TGTGCCAGCAGTTTGGGACTAGCTTACAATGAGCAGTTCTTC.

The chain is built from TRBV5-1 and TRBJ2-2; the D call may be TRBD1 or TRBD2 (5 bases each). Between the trimmed V and J ends, which lost 5 bases and 7 bases, there was a span of 18 bases. There are 15 residues in the CDR3. Germline CDR1 is SGHRS and CDR2 is YFSETQ. The DNA for the CDR3 is TGCGCCAGCAGGAGAGGGACCACCCATGGCGGGGAGCTGTTTTTT. Its translation: CASRRGTTHGGELFF.

This chain joins TRBV7-8 and TRBJ1-5; 8 nucleotides agree with TRBD1. This CDR3 comprises 14 residues. From germline, CDR1 is SGHVS and CDR2 FQNEAQ. Trimming cost V 11 bases and J 6 bases; bases outside gene matches: 12. DNA of the CDR3: TGTGCCTGCCGGTGGACAGGGAAGGGTCAGCCCCAGCATTTT. Protein: CACRWTGKGQPQHF. The full variable domain, with the rest looked up from reference TRBV7-8 and TRBJ1-5, is GAGVSQSPRYKVAKRGQDVALRCDPISGHVSLFWYQQALGQGPEFLTYFQNEAQLDKSGLPSDRFFAERPEGSVSTLKIQRTQQEDSAVYLCACRWTGKGQPQHFGDGTRLSIL.

The chain has TRBV25-1 and TRBJ1-1; maybe TRBD1 (5 bases). Germline V CDR1 and CDR2: MGHDK, SYGVNS. V was cut by 3 bases and J by 1 base, with 12 bases left in between. There are 15 residues in the CDR3. For the CDR3, the DNA is TGTGCCAGCAGTGATCCTGGGCAGGGGAACACTGAAGCTTTCTTT. Translating it yields CASSDPGQGNTEAFF.

V is TRBV4-3 and J is TRBJ2-7; D is undetermined. The CDR3 spans 13 residues. From germline, CDR1 is LGHNA and CDR2 YSLEER. The V gene lost 0 bases and the J gene lost 1 base, with 4 bases spanning the gap. This chain's CDR3 is CASSQDISYEQYF. DNA for the CDR3: TGCGCCAGCAGCCAAGATATTTCCTACGAGCAGTACTTC.

This chain joins TRBV11-2 and TRBJ2-4; 8 bases map to TRBD2. Per germline, CDR1 SGHAT and CDR2 FQNNGV. This CDR3 has 19 amino acids. V gave up 3 bases and J gave up 2 bases; unmatched junction bases: 15. DNA for the CDR3: TGTGCCAGCAGCTTGGAATTCCACCCGGGAGGGAGGACCAAAAACATTCAGTACTTC. Translated: CASSLEFHPGGRTKNIQYF.

This clonotype was seen only a few times. V is TRBV6-1 and J is TRBJ2-5, with D hard to call. Germline CDR1 and CDR2: MNHNS and SASEGT. V gave up 1 base and J gave up 0 bases, with 15 bases separating them. CDR3 length: 17 amino acids. The CDR3 loop reads CASSEGRHRPYQETQYF. The CDR3 DNA is TGTGCCAGCAGTGAAGGAAGGCACAGACCGTACCAAGAGACCCAGTACTTC.

This clonotype was seen only a few times. V and J are TRBV15 and TRBJ2-7; 12 bases agree with TRBD1. Unmatched junction bases numbered 10, after V lost 1 base and J lost 3 bases. Looked up from germline, CDR1 is LNHNV and CDR2 is YYDKDF (reference sequence). The CDR3 runs to 18 residues. CDR3: CATSRAGLGTGGIYEQYF. The DNA of the CDR3 is TGTGCCACCAGCAGAGCGGGGTTAGGGACAGGGGGCATCTACGAGCAGTACTTC. The full variable domain, completed using reference TRBV15 and TRBJ2-7, is DAMVIQNPRYQVTQFGKPVTLSCSQTLNHNVMYWYQQKSSQAPKLLFHYYDKDFNNEADTPDNFQSRRPNTSFCFLDIRSPGLGDTAMYLCATSRAGLGTGGIYEQYFGPGTRLTVT.

This clonotype was detected a few times. The gene calls are TRBV7-9 and TRBJ1-4; no definite D call. V was shortened by 5 bases and J by 10 bases, with 11 bases between the two germline ends. Germline V gene data show CDR1 as SEHNR and CDR2 as FQNEAQ (reference sequence). This CDR3 has 12 amino acids. The CDR3 protein is CASSDDTGKLFF. For the CDR3, the DNA is TGTGCCAGCAGCGACGATACTGGAAAACTGTTTTTT.

This clonotype was counted at least ten times. V gene TRBV20-1 combines with J gene TRBJ2-1, with D hard to call. Germline-derived CDR1 and CDR2 are DFQATT and SNEGSKA (reference sequence). The CDR3 extends over 11 amino acids. Trimming removed 7 bases from V and 7 bases from J, with 11 bases in between. The CDR3 nucleotides are TGCAGTGTCCTCGATGTGAATGAGCAGTTCTTC. Residues: CSVLDVNEQFF.

The DNA of the CDR3 is TGTGCCAGCAGCTTAGGTGGGGACAGGGGAAATGAGCAGTTCTTC. It translates to CASSLGGDRGNEQFF. V usage is TRBV7-3 and J usage is TRBJ2-1; 10 bases are a match to TRBD1. CDR1 is SGHTA and CDR2 is FQGTGA in the germline V gene. CDR3 size: 15 residues. V lost 2 bases, J lost 7 bases, and 5 bases stayed unmatched.

J is TRBJ1-2 and V is TRBV12-3 or TRBV12-4; 10 nucleotides agree with TRBD1. The CDR3 covers 14 residues. The ends lost 7 bases at V and 6 bases at J; junction bases unmatched: 8. This CDR3 is CASTQTGTGDGYTF. The CDR3 bases are TGTGCCAGCACCCAGACCGGGACAGGGGATGGCTACACCTTC.

This clonotype turned up a few times. The chain joins TRBV6-4 to TRBJ2-7, with 10 positions matching TRBD2. Germline assignment: CDR1 MRHNA and CDR2 SNTAGT. CDR3 length equals 13 residues. V gave up 6 bases and J gave up 6 bases; unmatched junction bases: 5. Here the CDR3 reads CASSPTSGVEQYF. CDR3 bases: TGTGCCAGCAGCCCAACTAGCGGGGTCGAGCAGTACTTC.